The sequence of this T cell receptor (beta chain) was determined in a study of cytomegalovirus exposure and HLA in healthy donors. Across the study: Early released data had tens of millions of unique TCRs, all coming from HLA-typed donors. Study-level results: Published work reported that the classifier diagnosed cytomegalovirus status with high specificity and sensitivity.

This CDR3 spans 16 amino acids. Germline V lookup: CDR1 SGHDT, CDR2 YYEEEE. Deletions cut 0 bases from V and 3 bases from J, with 13 bases between. The PCR was carried out with 60 Vbeta primers and 13 Jbeta primers. The authors' processing: Per a later analysis, the number of unique TCR beta chains was 75 million to 90 million, of which around 9.9 million were shared. Sequencing used immunoSEQ multiplex PCR; TCRdb keeps in-frame clones, though not all of them. V, J and clone size are those of that table, while D and trimming were read from the DNA. The table lists about 150,000 clones, 80% of them singletons. Points on this clone: The antigen remains undetermined.

As for the donors, each was a healthy bone marrow donor. The clonotype comes from a man aged 30 to 45 in good health and CMV-seropositive. J is TRBJ1-3 and V is TRBV5-6, with D maybe TRBD1 (5 bases). Material: PBMCs. In DNA form, the CDR3 reads TGTGCCAGCAGCTTGGTTTTCGGGGGAAATGGAAACACCATATATTTT. Amino acids: CASSLVFGGNGNTIYF.